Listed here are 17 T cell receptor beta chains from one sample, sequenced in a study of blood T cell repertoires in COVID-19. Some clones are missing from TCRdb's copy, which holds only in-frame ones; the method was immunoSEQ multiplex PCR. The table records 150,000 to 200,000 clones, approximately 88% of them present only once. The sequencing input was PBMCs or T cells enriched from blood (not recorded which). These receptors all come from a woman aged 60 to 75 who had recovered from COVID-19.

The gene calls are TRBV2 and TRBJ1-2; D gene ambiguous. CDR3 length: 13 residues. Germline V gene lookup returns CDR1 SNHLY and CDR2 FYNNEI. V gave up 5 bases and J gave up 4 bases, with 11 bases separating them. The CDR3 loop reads CASSRSTGYGYTF. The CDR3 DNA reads TGTGCCAGCAGTCGTTCCACGGGCTATGGCTACACCTTC.

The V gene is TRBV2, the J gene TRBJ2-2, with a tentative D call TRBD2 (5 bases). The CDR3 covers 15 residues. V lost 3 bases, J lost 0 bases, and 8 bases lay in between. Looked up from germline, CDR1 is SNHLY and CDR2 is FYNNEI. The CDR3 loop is CASSDGGSNTGELFF. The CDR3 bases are TGTGCCAGCAGTGACGGCGGGTCGAACACCGGGGAGCTGTTTTTT.

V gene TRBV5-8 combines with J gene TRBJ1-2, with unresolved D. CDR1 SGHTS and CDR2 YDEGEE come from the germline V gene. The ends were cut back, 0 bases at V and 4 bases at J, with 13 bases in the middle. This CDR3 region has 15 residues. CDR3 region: CASSLGQRSIYGYTF. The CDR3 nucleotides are TGTGCCAGCAGCTTGGGCCAGCGAAGCATCTATGGCTACACCTTC.

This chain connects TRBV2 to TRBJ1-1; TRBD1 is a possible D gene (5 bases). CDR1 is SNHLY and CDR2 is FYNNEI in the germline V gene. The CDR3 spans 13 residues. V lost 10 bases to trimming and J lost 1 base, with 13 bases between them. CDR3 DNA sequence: TGTGCCACCGCCAGCGGGGGGAACACTGAAGCTTTCTTT. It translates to CATASGGNTEAFF.

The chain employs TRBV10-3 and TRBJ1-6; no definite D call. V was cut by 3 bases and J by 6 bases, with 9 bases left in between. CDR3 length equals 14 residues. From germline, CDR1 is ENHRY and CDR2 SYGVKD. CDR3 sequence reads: CAISDPEVNSPLHF. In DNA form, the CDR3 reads TGTGCCATCAGTGACCCAGAAGTTAATTCACCCCTCCACTTT.

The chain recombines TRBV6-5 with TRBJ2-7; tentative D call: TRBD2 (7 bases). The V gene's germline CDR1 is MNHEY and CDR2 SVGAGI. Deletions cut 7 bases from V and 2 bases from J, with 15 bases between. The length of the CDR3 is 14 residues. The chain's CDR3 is CASTQRGGPYEQYF. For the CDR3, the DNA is TGTGCCAGCACCCAAAGGGGGGGCCCCTACGAGCAGTACTTC.

The CDR3 loop is CASSYPRGTGGSAFF. The CDR3 nucleotides read TGTGCCAGCAGTTACCCGCGGGGGACAGGGGGTTCAGCTTTCTTT. This chain connects TRBV6-2 or TRBV6-3 to TRBJ1-1; TRBD1 aligns across 11 bases. V shed 2 bases, J shed 10 bases, and the junction held 9 bases outside the gene matches. The germline V gene has CDR1 MNHEY and CDR2 SVGEGT. This CDR3 region has 15 residues.

In nucleotides, the CDR3 is TGTGCCAGCAGCCCCTCCGGGGCTAACTATGGCTACACCTTC. This gives the protein CASSPSGANYGYTF. V usage is TRBV5-4 and J usage is TRBJ1-2; D gene ambiguous. The CDR3 spans 14 residues. Germline V gives CDR1 SGHNT, CDR2 YYREEE (reference sequence). V was clipped by 4 bases and J by 0 bases, with 10 bases between them.

The CDR3 sequence is CASSIDLQGNGYTF. In DNA, the CDR3 is TGTGCCAGTAGTATAGATCTGCAGGGAAATGGCTACACCTTC. The chain joins TRBV19 to TRBJ1-2; tentatively, D is TRBD1 (5 bases). This CDR3 contains 14 residues. Germline values: CDR1 LNHDA, CDR2 SQIVND (reference sequence). Trimming removed 0 bases at V and 6 bases at J, with 11 bases between. Full variable domain (remainder filled in from reference TRBV19 and TRBJ1-2): DGGITQSPKYLFRKEGQNVTLSCEQNLNHDAMYWYRQDPGQGLRLIYYSQIVNDFQKGDIAEGYSVSREKKESFPLTVTSAQKNPTAFYLCASSIDLQGNGYTFGSGTRLTVV.

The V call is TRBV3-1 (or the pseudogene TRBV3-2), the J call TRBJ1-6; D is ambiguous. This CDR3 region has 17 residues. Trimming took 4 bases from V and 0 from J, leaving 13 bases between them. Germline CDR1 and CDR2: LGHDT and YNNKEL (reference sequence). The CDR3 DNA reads TGTGCCAGCAGCCCCGAAGTGGTCGGCTCCTATAATTCACCCCTCCACTTT. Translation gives CASSPEVVGSYNSPLHF.

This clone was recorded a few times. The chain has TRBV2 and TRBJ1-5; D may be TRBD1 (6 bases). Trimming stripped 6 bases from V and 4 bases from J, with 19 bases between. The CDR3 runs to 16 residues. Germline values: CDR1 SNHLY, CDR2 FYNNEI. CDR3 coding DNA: TGTGCCAGCAGCCAGGAAGGGGGTCCAAGGAATCAGCCCCAGCATTTT. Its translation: CASSQEGGPRNQPQHF.

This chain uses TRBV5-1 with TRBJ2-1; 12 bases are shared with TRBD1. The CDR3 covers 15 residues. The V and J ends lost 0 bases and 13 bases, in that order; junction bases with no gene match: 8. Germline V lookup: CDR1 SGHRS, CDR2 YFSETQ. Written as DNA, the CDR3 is TGCGCCAGCAGCTTGGGGGGACAGGGGGCCGGAAAACAGTTCTTC. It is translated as CASSLGGQGAGKQFF.

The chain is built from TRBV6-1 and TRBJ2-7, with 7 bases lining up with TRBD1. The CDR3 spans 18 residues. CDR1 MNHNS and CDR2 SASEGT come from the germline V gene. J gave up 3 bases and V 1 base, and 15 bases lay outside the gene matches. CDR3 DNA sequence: TGTGCCAGCAGTGAAGAGTCCAGGGGGATTCGGTGGGGCTACGAGCAGTACTTC. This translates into CASSEESRGIRWGYEQYF.

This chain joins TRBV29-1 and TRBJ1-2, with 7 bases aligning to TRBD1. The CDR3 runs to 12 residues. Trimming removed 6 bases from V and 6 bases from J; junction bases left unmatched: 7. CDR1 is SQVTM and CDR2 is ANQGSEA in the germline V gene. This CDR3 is CSVDRVLDGYTF. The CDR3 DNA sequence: TGCAGCGTAGACAGGGTGCTAGATGGCTACACCTTC.

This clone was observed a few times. In DNA form, the CDR3 reads TGTGCCAGCAGCAGGGACATTGGCCCTCAGCCCCAGCATTTT. Amino acid sequence: CASSRDIGPQPQHF. The chain has TRBV28 and TRBJ1-5; D might be TRBD1 (6 bases). This CDR3 spans 14 amino acids. Per the germline V gene, CDR1 is MDHEN and CDR2 is SYDVKM. V was cut by 6 bases and J by 6 bases, with 15 bases left in between.

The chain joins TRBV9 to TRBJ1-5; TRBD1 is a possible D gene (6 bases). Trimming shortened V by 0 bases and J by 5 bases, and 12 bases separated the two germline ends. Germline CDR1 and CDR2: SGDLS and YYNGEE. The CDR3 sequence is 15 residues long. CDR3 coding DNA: TGTGCCAGCAGCGTAGACGGCAGGGGCGATCAGCCCCAGCATTTT. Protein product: CASSVDGRGDQPQHF. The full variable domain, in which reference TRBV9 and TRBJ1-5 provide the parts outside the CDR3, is DSGVTQTPKHLITATGQRVTLRCSPRSGDLSVYWYQQSLDQGLQFLIQYYNGEERAKGNILERFSAQQFPDLHSELNLSSLELGDSALYFCASSVDGRGDQPQHFGDGTRLSIL.

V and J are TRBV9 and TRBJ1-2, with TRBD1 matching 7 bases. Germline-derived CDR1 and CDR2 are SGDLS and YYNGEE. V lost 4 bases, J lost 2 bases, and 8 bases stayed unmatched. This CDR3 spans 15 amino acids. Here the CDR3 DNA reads TGTGCCAGCAGCCCGAGGGGGCGCGGAAACTATGGCTACACCTTC. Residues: CASSPRGRGNYGYTF. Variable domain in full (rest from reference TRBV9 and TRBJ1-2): DSGVTQTPKHLITATGQRVTLRCSPRSGDLSVYWYQQSLDQGLQFLIQYYNGEERAKGNILERFSAQQFPDLHSELNLSSLELGDSALYFCASSPRGRGNYGYTFGSGTRLTVV.